The clone carrying this T cell receptor (beta chain) was picked up one time. Original processing methods: From reference gene primer amplification, estimates of nucleated cell counts were derived. Only in-frame clones appear in the TCRdb table, and some are missing; sequencing was by immunoSEQ multiplex PCR. That table furnishes V, J and clone size, whereas the DNA furnished D and trimming. Of 200,000 to 300,000 clones in the sample, approximately 80% were seen once. Germline CDR1 SGHTA, CDR2 FQGNSA. The V and J ends lost 1 base and 4 bases, in that order; junction bases with no gene match: 5. The CDR3 is 15 residues long. The data originate from a study of blood T cell repertoires in COVID-19. Overall study: The cDNA or gDNA used as material had been derived from T cells, B-cell-depleted T cells, or PBMCs.

This rearrangement joins TRBV7-2 to TRBJ2-5; 8 bases agree with TRBD2. The sequencing input was peripheral blood. The clonotype comes from a man aged 60-69 years with acute or convalescent COVID-19. The CDR3 loop reads CASSLDLAGGETQYF. Here the CDR3 DNA reads TGTGCCAGCAGCTTAGATCTTGCGGGAGGAGAGACCCAGTACTTC. Combining the CDR3 with reference TRBV7-2 and TRBJ2-5 gives the whole variable domain GAGVSQSPSNKVTEKGKDVELRCDPISGHTALYWYRQSLGQGLEFLIYFQGNSAPDKSGLPSDRFSAERTGGSVSTLTIQRTQQEDSAVYLCASSLDLAGGETQYFGPGTRLLVL.